Many counts were recorded for the clone carrying this TCR beta chain. This entry comes from a study of blood T cells in healthy people across ages. A second PCR of about 7 to 11 cycles used a sample-barcoded 5' primer and a J-beta primer mix. One entry per CDR3 protein, called by TCRdb with MiXCR from the 5' RACE reads. The repertoire consists of about 630,000 distinct CDR3 sequences, with 20% to 25% occurring once and the leading ten covering approximately 3.6%. Sample: blood. This sequence originates from a man aged 70-80 years in good health.

CDR3 region: CASSQTGGDQPQHF. Written as DNA, the CDR3 is TGTGCCAGCAGCCAGACAGGGGGCGATCAGCCCCAGCATTTT. The chain combines TRBV7-9 with TRBJ1-5; 10 bases are a match to TRBD1. The V gene's germline CDR1 is SEHNR and CDR2 FQNEAQ (reference sequence). J gave up 5 bases and V 5 bases, and 3 bases lay outside the gene matches. The CDR3 is 14 residues long.